This T cell receptor beta chain was recovered during a study of T-cell memory formation after mild COVID-19. At the level of the study: Clusters of TCRs were largely donor specific. Overall study results and limits: Cross-reactive memory apparently joined, as some responding clones appeared in pre-infection memory.

In regard to this clonotype: The antigen remains unidentified.

This CDR3 has 14 amino acids. The germline V gene has CDR1 SQVTM and CDR2 ANQGSEA. The ends were cut back, 1 base at V and 2 bases at J, with 10 bases in the middle. TCRdb analysed the 5' RACE reads with MiXCR anew, one entry per CDR3 protein. Of about 470,000 distinct CDR3 sequences in the sample, approximately 25% were seen once. This receptor was identified in an adult woman who had mild COVID-19 (a few samples of this study predate the infection). Cell type and time point are not known. Sequences were obtained from PBMCs or a T cell subset sorted from them (not recorded which). The chain has TRBV29-1 and TRBJ2-3; no reliable D call. CDR3 DNA sequence: TGCAGCGTTGAAGGTCTCCGTCTCACAGATACGCAGTATTTT. Protein: CSVEGLRLTDTQYF.